The 27 T cell receptor beta chains below come from one sample, sequenced in a study of shared clonotypes between healthy human individuals. Sequenced by immunoSEQ multiplex PCR; TCRdb stores in-frame clones only, minus some. The sample carries some 1,900,000 clones, approximately 95% recorded once. Naive-designated CD8 cells lacked CD45RO, were positively enriched for CCR7, and omitted terminally differentiated effector memory CD45RA+ cells. Sequencing was performed on naive CD8+ T cells sorted from blood. These receptors all come from a man younger than 30 in good health.

CDR3 residues: CASSEKWGPHEQYF. The CDR3 coding sequence is TGTGCCAGCTCAGAAAAATGGGGCCCCCACGAGCAGTACTTC. The rearrangement uses TRBV18 and TRBJ2-7, with D possibly being TRBD1 (5 bases). This CDR3 is built from 14 residues. CDR1 and CDR2 (germline): KGHSH, LQKENI. V was cut by 5 bases and J by 5 bases, with 16 bases left in between.

The chain has TRBV13 and TRBJ1-1; D is uncertain. The V end was cut by 4 bases, the J end by 3 bases, with 3 bases between. Looked up from germline, CDR1 is PRHDT and CDR2 is FYEKMQ (reference sequence). The CDR3 length is 11 residues. This chain's CDR3 is CASSSYTEAFF. DNA of the CDR3: TGTGCCAGCAGCTCGTACACTGAAGCTTTCTTT.

The chain carries TRBV28 and TRBJ1-1; TRBD1 matches at 8 bases. Germline trimming cut 6 bases from V and 0 bases from J; bases unmatched to any gene: 6. CDR3 length: 15 amino acids. Germline V gene sequence: CDR1 MDHEN, CDR2 SYDVKM. Here the CDR3 reads CASRAQGELNTEAFF. CDR3 bases: TGTGCCAGCAGGGCACAGGGGGAGTTGAACACTGAAGCTTTCTTT.

This clone was recorded only once. CDR3 region: CASSLTQGAWTDTQYF. The CDR3 nucleotides read TGTGCCAGCAGCCTTACTCAGGGGGCTTGGACAGATACGCAGTATTTT. This chain uses TRBV11-1 with TRBJ2-3; 8 bases line up with TRBD1. This CDR3 is built from 16 residues. The germline CDR1 and CDR2 sequences are SGHAT and FQDESV (reference sequence). Trimming took 5 bases from V and 3 from J; bases not matched to a gene: 10. Supplemented by reference TRBV11-1 and TRBJ2-3, the full variable domain reads EAEVAQSPRYKITEKSQAVAFWCDPISGHATLYWYRQILGQGPELLVQFQDESVVDDSQLPKDRFSAERLKGVDSTLKIQPAELGDSAMYLCASSLTQGAWTDTQYFGPGTRLTVL.

The rearrangement links TRBV4-1 to TRBJ2-3; 7 bases line up with TRBD2. The CDR3 runs 13 residues. Looked up from germline, CDR1 is MGHRA and CDR2 is YSYEKL. The ends lost 8 bases at V and 1 base at J; junction bases unmatched: 3. The chain's CDR3 is CASGLAGTDTQYF. Written as DNA, the CDR3 is TGCGCCAGCGGTCTAGCGGGCACAGATACGCAGTATTTT.

The chain couples TRBV7-8 to TRBJ2-1, with D unresolved. Trimming took 1 base from V and 8 from J, leaving 6 bases between them. This CDR3 has 12 amino acids. Germline V gives CDR1 SGHVS, CDR2 FQNEAQ. CDR3 sequence reads: CASSLVGDEQFF. The CDR3 DNA is TGTGCCAGCAGCTTAGTGGGCGATGAGCAGTTCTTC.

The chain couples TRBV5-1 to TRBJ1-2; no reliable D call. Germline CDR1 reads SGHRS; CDR2 reads YFSETQ. Trimming removed 3 bases at V and 8 bases at J, with 17 bases between. The CDR3 covers 14 residues. The CDR3 bases are TGCGCCAGCAGCTGGACCGAAGCGCGAGACGGCTACACCTTC. It yields the protein CASSWTEARDGYTF.

This chain uses TRBV25-1 with TRBJ1-1, with D unclear. Between the trimmed V and J ends, which lost 5 bases and 0 bases, there was a span of 13 bases. Germline V gene sequence: CDR1 MGHDK, CDR2 SYGVNS. CDR3 size: 15 residues. The CDR3 is CASSFPGGMNTEAFF. The CDR3 DNA follows: TGTGCCAGCAGTTTTCCGGGAGGGATGAACACTGAAGCTTTCTTT. Variable domain in full (rest from reference TRBV25-1 and TRBJ1-1): EADIYQTPRYLVIGTGKKITLECSQTMGHDKMYWYQQDPGMELHLIHYSYGVNSTEKGDLSSESTVSRIRTEHFPLTLESARPSHTSQYLCASSFPGGMNTEAFFGQGTRLTVV.

V gene TRBV11-2 combines with J gene TRBJ2-7; possibly TRBD2 for D (5 bases). The CDR3 length is 16 residues. Per germline, CDR1 SGHAT and CDR2 FQNNGV. Deletions cut 1 base from V and 4 bases from J, with 17 bases between. In DNA, the CDR3 is TGTGCCAGCAGCTTAGGAGTCGGGGAACCAATTTACGAGCAGTACTTC. It codes for CASSLGVGEPIYEQYF. The entire variable domain, with the rest obtained from reference TRBV11-2 and TRBJ2-7, is as follows: EAGVAQSPRYKIIEKRQSVAFWCNPISGHATLYWYQQILGQGPKLLIQFQNNGVVDDSQLPKDRFSAERLKGVDSTLKIQPAKLEDSAVYLCASSLGVGEPIYEQYFGPGTRLTVT.

The rearrangement links TRBV6-1 to TRBJ1-2; 7 bases match TRBD1. Germline-derived CDR1 and CDR2 are MNHNS and SASEGT. V lost 1 base to trimming and J lost 6 bases; unmatched junction nucleotides: 5. CDR3 length equals 14 residues. In nucleotides, the CDR3 is TGTGCCAGCAGTGAAGGGTGGACAGGAGATGGCTACACCTTC. Translating gives CASSEGWTGDGYTF.

This chain links TRBV6-1 with TRBJ2-7, with D perhaps matching TRBD1 or TRBD2 (7 bases each). V shed 1 base and J shed 3 bases, with 13 bases lying between them. Germline CDR1 and CDR2: MNHNS and SASEGT. The CDR3 consists of 15 residues. Written as DNA, the CDR3 is TGTGCCAGCAGTGAAGGGTCAGGGGGGGACTACGAGCAGTACTTC. It specifies CASSEGSGGDYEQYF.

This sequence joins TRBV5-4 and TRBJ2-7; 14 positions agree with TRBD2. V was clipped by 4 bases and J by 3 bases; unmatched bases: 3. In germline, CDR1 is SGHNT, CDR2 YYREEE (reference sequence). The CDR3 covers 15 residues. The CDR3 region has the DNA TGTGCCAGCAGCCACGGGACTAGCGGGGGCTACGAGCAGTACTTC. Its protein is CASSHGTSGGYEQYF.

The sample holds a few counts of this clone. The chain uses TRBV6-5 and TRBJ2-7; TRBD1 aligns across 7 bases. The junction had 12 bases not matched to a gene; V was cut back by 9 bases and J by 7 bases. CDR1 and CDR2 (germline): MNHEY, SVGAGI. This CDR3 is built from 13 residues. CDR3: CASEDRTLGEQYF. In DNA, the CDR3 is TGTGCCAGTGAGGACAGGACCCTTGGGGAGCAGTACTTC.

V is TRBV6-6 and J is TRBJ2-7; D is tentatively TRBD1 or TRBD2 (6 bases each). Trimming stripped 4 bases from V and 6 bases from J, with 13 bases between. The CDR3 is 13 residues long. Germline CDR1 and CDR2: MNHNY and SVGAGI (reference sequence). The CDR3 is CASSSEGVGEQYF. DNA of the CDR3: TGTGCCAGCAGTTCGGAGGGGGTGGGCGAGCAGTACTTC.

V is TRBV30 and J is TRBJ2-7, with D hard to call. Trimming cost V 1 base and J 6 bases, with 13 bases left between them. CDR3 size: 13 residues. Germline V gene lookup returns CDR1 GTSNPN and CDR2 SVGIG (reference sequence). CDR3 coding DNA: TGTGCCTGGAGTGGCGCCTCTAGGGCCGAGCAGTACTTC. Protein sequence: CAWSGASRAEQYF.

The chain links TRBV28 to TRBJ2-3; 15 nucleotides align to TRBD2. Trimming removed 6 bases from V and 4 bases from J; junction bases left unmatched: 5. Looked up from germline, CDR1 is MDHEN and CDR2 is SYDVKM. The CDR3 is made up of 16 amino acids. CDR3 nucleotides: TGTGCCAGCAGCCGGGGACTAGCGGGGGGCCCAGATACGCAGTATTTT. As protein: CASSRGLAGGPDTQYF.

This chain connects TRBV7-8 to TRBJ2-3, with no clear D. Between the trimmed V and J ends, which lost 1 base and 4 bases, there was a span of 6 bases. This CDR3 comprises 13 residues. CDR1 is SGHVS, CDR2 FQNEAQ, per germline. The CDR3 DNA is TGTGCCAGCAGCTTAGTTACCCCAGATACGCAGTATTTT. Its translation is CASSLVTPDTQYF.

In this sample, this clone turned up once. The chain recombines TRBV5-1 with TRBJ2-5; D may be TRBD1 or TRBD2 (5 bases each). Germline V gives CDR1 SGHRS, CDR2 YFSETQ. Between the trimmed V and J ends, which lost 0 bases and 3 bases, there was a span of 18 bases. The CDR3 length is 17 residues. As DNA, the CDR3 is TGCGCCAGCAGCTTGGCTACGGACACTCTAGCAGAAGAGACCCAGTACTTC. Amino acids: CASSLATDTLAEETQYF.

This chain joins TRBV19 and TRBJ2-2; a weak D match, TRBD2 (6 bases). V dropped 5 bases and J dropped 7 bases, with 11 bases sitting between them. Germline loops: CDR1 LNHDA, CDR2 SQIVND (reference sequence). The CDR3 sequence is 13 residues long. CDR3 bases: TGTGCCAGTAGTCAGGCCGGGGGCGGGGAGCTGTTTTTT. Translated: CASSQAGGGELFF. Supplemented by reference TRBV19 and TRBJ2-2, the full variable domain reads DGGITQSPKYLFRKEGQNVTLSCEQNLNHDAMYWYRQDPGQGLRLIYYSQIVNDFQKGDIAEGYSVSREKKESFPLTVTSAQKNPTAFYLCASSQAGGGELFFGEGSRLTVL.

The V and J genes are TRBV11-2 and TRBJ1-2, with D possibly being TRBD1 (6 bases). The ends were cut back, 0 bases at V and 4 bases at J, with 9 bases in the middle. The CDR3 runs to 14 residues. Germline values: CDR1 SGHAT, CDR2 FQNNGV. The CDR3 is CASSLDAGAYGYTF. The CDR3 region has the DNA TGTGCCAGCAGCTTAGATGCGGGGGCCTATGGCTACACCTTC.

V is TRBV27 and J is TRBJ1-1; D remains ambiguous. The CDR3 covers 15 residues. V was pared by 2 bases and J by 1 base, with 11 bases between. Germline V gene lookup returns CDR1 MNHEY and CDR2 SMNVEV (reference sequence). The CDR3 spells CASSLIGIRNTEAFF. The CDR3 nucleotides are TGTGCCAGCAGTTTAATCGGGATTCGGAACACTGAAGCTTTCTTT.

This clone has a single count. The rearrangement uses TRBV28 and TRBJ1-5, with a tentative D call TRBD1 (5 bases). In germline, CDR1 is MDHEN, CDR2 SYDVKM. This CDR3 contains 16 residues. V lost 10 bases to trimming and J lost 6 bases, with 25 bases between them. The CDR3 DNA sequence: TGTGCCACCGCGGGAGTGGGGGACCCGCACGGTCAGCCCCAGCATTTT. Its protein is CATAGVGDPHGQPQHF.

The chain recombines TRBV28 with TRBJ1-6; D is undetermined. V was clipped by 3 bases and J by 0 bases, with 12 bases between them. The CDR3 covers 17 residues. Germline values: CDR1 MDHEN, CDR2 SYDVKM. CDR3 sequence (DNA): TGTGCCAGCAGTTTCATTGGGTTGAGCTCCTATAATTCACCCCTCCACTTT. It translates to CASSFIGLSSYNSPLHF.

This chain connects TRBV5-1 to TRBJ2-2; D gene uncertain. Germline lookup yields CDR1 SGHRS and CDR2 YFSETQ. V was pared by 5 bases and J by 6 bases, with 8 bases between. The CDR3 has 12 amino acids. The CDR3 loop reads CASRWGSGELFF. The CDR3 bases are TGCGCCAGCAGATGGGGTTCCGGGGAGCTGTTTTTT.

V and J are TRBV15 and TRBJ2-7, with 11 bases lining up with TRBD1. CDR3 size: 16 residues. J was trimmed by 4 bases and V by 4 bases; bases with no gene match: 9. Germline loops: CDR1 LNHNV, CDR2 YYDKDF (reference sequence). The CDR3 sequence is CATSTTGQGVGYEQYF. As DNA, the CDR3 is TGTGCCACCAGCACTACGGGACAGGGGGTTGGGTACGAGCAGTACTTC.

The chain has TRBV4-1 and TRBJ2-1; the D gene could be TRBD1 or TRBD2 (6 bases each). CDR3 length equals 17 residues. Germline values: CDR1 MGHRA, CDR2 YSYEKL. V dropped 0 bases and J dropped 5 bases, with 17 bases sitting between them. The CDR3 nucleotides read TGCGCCAGCAGCCAAGATCCCGGGGGCCGACTTAACAATGAGCAGTTCTTC. Translating gives CASSQDPGGRLNNEQFF.

The V and J genes are TRBV6-5 and TRBJ2-2; no reliable D call. Germline assignment: CDR1 MNHEY and CDR2 SVGAGI. The CDR3 contains 12 residues. Trimming pared 6 bases from V and 6 bases from J, leaving 8 bases between. The CDR3 reads CASRLSAGELFF. The CDR3 DNA follows: TGTGCCAGCAGACTATCCGCCGGGGAGCTGTTTTTT.